This record looks at one T cell receptor (beta chain) sequence and its context. This clonotype was observed at least ten times. No antigen is known for it. Per-nucleotide qualities are absent, and no much larger clonotype sits a single base away. Stable Graves' hyperthyroidism was defined as no progression to ophthalmopathy during 18 months of follow-up. Hyperthyroidism patients were newly diagnosed, with disease duration under 2 months, and aged 18 to 65 years. The study excluded patients with uncontrolled infections, other autoimmune diseases, pregnancy or lactation. Clinical symptoms, serum thyroxine and TRAb, thyroid ultrasound, and orbital computed tomography formed the basis for the diagnoses. Ficoll-Paque density gradient centrifugation was used to isolate PBMCs from approximately 11 ml of fresh peripheral blood. Total RNA was extracted using Trizol reagent, and RNA quality was assessed on an Agilent 2100 Bioanalyzer.

This entry belongs to a study of T cells in Graves' hyperthyroidism and ophthalmopathy (dated by TCRdb to about 2019). Looking at the study overall: Peripheral blood samples were taken at the time of initial diagnosis, prior to any treatment. After sampling, hyperthyroidism patients received methimazole starting at 30 mg daily, and ophthalmopathy patients received high-dose intravenous methylprednisolone. According to the paper, TCR Vbeta CDR3 sequencing was carried out on about 140 peripheral blood samples, which came from 40 to 45 ophthalmopathy, 75 to 80 hyperthyroidism and about 17 progressor patients. To identify TCR V-J signatures that set the groups apart, the researchers used a discovery cohort of roughly 100 patients, made up of roughly 40 with Graves' ophthalmopathy and 57 with stable Graves' hyperthyroidism. The 100 or so discovery patients were divided at random into training and test sets in a 7:3 ratio. In addition, the study compared T-cell repertoires in thyroid tissue and in blood from several Graves' hyperthyroidism patients. An independent validation cohort of under 20 hyperthyroidism patients and some 15 patients who later progressed to ophthalmopathy tested prospective prediction of ophthalmopathy.

The CDR3 holds 14 amino acids from the cysteine to the phenylalanine. Just the 42-base CDR3 DNA is kept, in frame starting at base 1. The germline V gene (reference sequence) yields LGHDT for CDR1 and YNNKEL for CDR2. A distance of 12 bases separates the germline ends of V and J, which lose 4 bases and 3 bases respectively. General findings and caveats noted by the study authors: In validation, the model predicted progression to ophthalmopathy with 55% to 71% sensitivity and over 72% specificity, a median of about 6 months before onset. No statistical method was used to set the sample size in advance, and investigators knew the group allocation. Blood samples also contained most of the expanded thyroid clonotypes (frequency above 0.001), which suggests that blood repertoires may reflect thyroid immune responses. Ophthalmopathy was separated from stable hyperthyroidism by a 13 V-J signature model, with around 90% sensitivity and about 81% specificity obtained in cross-validation and 80%/75% obtained in testing.

Amplification of TCR beta CDR3 regions was carried out from RNA transcripts. The first round of RT-PCR for the TCR CDR3 was performed with the HTBI primer set and the Qiagen OneStep RT-PCR kit. Libraries were constructed in a second round of multiplex PCR, after which size selection and purification were carried out. Sequencing of the libraries was done on an Illumina HiSeq2000 using paired-end 100 bp reads. The authors' analysis ran thus. SOAPnuke was used to process the raw data, removing reads that contained adapters or uncalled bases, had a mean Phred below 15, or lacked an exact match to the constant primer or identifier. COPE v1.2.5 was used to merge high-quality paired reads, and clonotypes were defined as unique nucleotide sequences. MiTCR v1.1 was used to align clonotypes to the IMGT TRBV, TRBD and TRBJ reference segments. The analysis was restricted to V-J combinations with a frequency above 0.0001, which together covered approximately 99% of the repertoires. The TCS score was defined as F50 (clonal expansion) divided by E x V (chaos), with BLOSUM62-based TCRdist calculated between CDR3 peptides within each V-J. Welch's t-statistics and random forest reduced roughly 540 V-J features to 10 to 15, which were used in a naive Bayes classifier (R e1071). The public reads were reanalyzed by TCRdb: fastp trimming at Q25, MiXCR alignment, in-frame beta chains only. Each entry merges the rows of one CDR3 protein and shows their most common DNA and genes. The V and J calls and clone size are TCRdb's, not the authors'. A total of 200,000 to 250,000 distinct CDR3 sequences appear in this sample, around 16% of them only once. In total, the top ten clones hold about half of the sample.

The rearranged segments are TRBV3-1 and TRBJ1-1; the D gene cannot be named for sure. The source is a woman aged 45 to 65 with Graves' hyperthyroidism. Sequenced input: blood. CDR3 region: CASSPREHYTEAFF. The DNA sequence reads TGTGCCAGCAGCCCCCGGGAGCATTACACTGAAGCTTTCTTT.